One sample yielded the 14 T cell receptor beta chains listed below, sequenced in a study of blood T cells in healthy people across ages. It was with a sample-barcoded 5' primer and a J-beta primer mix that a second PCR of roughly 7 to 11 cycles was run. TCRdb independently ran MiXCR on the 5' RACE reads; one entry per CDR3 protein. Seen here are around 650,000 distinct CDR3 sequences, approximately 31% observed once, and the top ten hold just over 15%. Sample: blood. The receptors derive from a woman older than 75 in good health.

This clonotype occurred many times. The chain couples TRBV7-9 to TRBJ1-2; perhaps TRBD1 as D (5 bases). The CDR3 totals 14 residues. V lost 3 bases to trimming and J lost 3 bases, with 11 bases between them. Germline CDR1 SEHNR, CDR2 FQNEAQ (reference sequence). CDR3 in amino acids: CASSFGTGDYGYTF. The CDR3 region has the DNA TGTGCCAGCAGCTTCGGGACGGGGGACTATGGCTACACCTTC.

As for this clonotype: A much larger clone sits a single nucleotide away, making a read error possible. This chain links TRBV7-2 with TRBJ2-3; 11 bases fit TRBD2. The CDR3 runs 15 residues. V lost 4 bases to trimming and J lost 8 bases; unmatched junction nucleotides: 8. Germline CDR1 and CDR2: SGHTA and FQGNSA. The CDR3 coding sequence is TGTGCCAGCAGCTCTAGCGGGGGGACCCGCGGTACGCAGTATTTT. Translating it yields CASSSSGGTRGTQYF.

V gene TRBV5-5 combines with J gene TRBJ1-6; weak D call: TRBD1 (5 bases). The V end lost 4 bases, the J end lost 8 bases, and 16 bases lay between the germline ends. The CDR3 spans 15 residues. Germline CDR1 reads SGHKS; CDR2 reads YYEKEE (reference sequence). CDR3 region: CASSPRGREDSPLHF. In nucleotides, the CDR3 is TGTGCCAGCAGCCCTCGGGGGAGGGAGGATTCACCCCTCCACTTT.

There are a few counts of this clonotype. The chain recombines TRBV29-1 with TRBJ1-2; possible D gene TRBD1, 6 bases. CDR3 length: 11 residues. Germline V CDR1 and CDR2: SQVTM, ANQGSEA. Trimming pared 6 bases from V and 8 bases from J, leaving 13 bases between. The DNA of the CDR3 is TGCAGCGTCCTACAGGGAGGCGGCTACACCTTC. Encoded protein: CSVLQGGGYTF.

This clonotype was recorded many times. The rearrangement joins TRBV5-1 to TRBJ2-5, with D possibly TRBD1 on 6 matching bases. Between the trimmed V and J ends, which lost 0 bases and 5 bases, there was a span of 11 bases. The CDR3 has 14 amino acids. Germline CDR1 reads SGHRS; CDR2 reads YFSETQ. The chain's CDR3 is CASSLEPGAETQYF. In DNA, the CDR3 is TGCGCCAGCAGCTTGGAGCCAGGGGCTGAGACCCAGTACTTC. Full variable domain (rest looked up from reference TRBV5-1 and TRBJ2-5): KAGVTQTPRYLIKTRGQQVTLSCSPISGHRSVSWYQQTPGQGLQFLFEYFSETQRNKGNFPGRFSGRQFSNSRSEMNVSTLELGDSALYLCASSLEPGAETQYFGPGTRLLVL.

This clonotype was counted only a few times. The genes are TRBV5-1 and TRBJ1-5; 12 positions agree with TRBD1. Germline CDR1 reads SGHRS; CDR2 reads YFSETQ. The junction had 6 bases not matched to a gene; V was cut back by 3 bases and J by 2 bases. The CDR3 sequence is 17 residues long. The CDR3 nucleotides read TGCGCCAGCAGCTGGCGGGACAGGGGGCAAGGCAATCAGCCCCAGCATTTT. Translated, it gives CASSWRDRGQGNQPQHF.

This clonotype was counted many times. The chain couples TRBV6-2 or TRBV6-3 to TRBJ2-1; D uncertain. Per the germline V gene, CDR1 is MNHEY and CDR2 is SVGEGT. This CDR3 contains 13 residues. Trimming cost V 6 bases and J 7 bases, with 13 bases left between them. CDR3 residues: CASSINYQNEQFF. The DNA for the CDR3 is TGTGCCAGCAGCATTAATTACCAAAATGAGCAGTTCTTC.

The genes are TRBV7-9 and TRBJ2-5, with 12 bases matching TRBD1. Germline V gene data show CDR1 as SEHNR and CDR2 as FQNEAQ (reference sequence). J was trimmed by 5 bases and V by 6 bases; bases with no gene match: 19. The CDR3 has 19 residues. The DNA of the CDR3 is TGTGCCAGCAGGCCTAGGTCTTCCGCCGGGACAGGGGGCGCCGAGACCCAGTACTTC. Translating it yields CASRPRSSAGTGGAETQYF. The full variable domain, in which reference TRBV7-9 and TRBJ2-5 provide the parts outside the CDR3, is DTGVSQNPRHKITKRGQNVTFRCDPISEHNRLYWYRQTLGQGPEFLTYFQNEAQLEKSRLLSDRFSAERPKGSFSTLEIQRTEQGDSAMYLCASRPRSSAGTGGAETQYFGPGTRLLVL.

This clonotype was seen many times. This chain uses TRBV20-1 with TRBJ1-6; D perhaps matches TRBD1 (6 bases). In germline, CDR1 is DFQATT, CDR2 SNEGSKA (reference sequence). The CDR3 has 14 amino acids. V was cut by 3 bases and J by 10 bases, with 16 bases left in between. The CDR3 region has the DNA TGCAGTGCTAGCCCCGGGGGGGCCGGGTCACCCCTCCACTTT. The encoded protein is CSASPGGAGSPLHF.

Regarding this clonotype: A much larger clonotype is one base distant, so this may be a read error. V and J are TRBV7-2 and TRBJ2-7, with D uncertain. The V gene's germline CDR1 is SGHTA and CDR2 FQGNSA. The CDR3 length is 14 residues. Deletions cut 0 bases from V and 3 bases from J, with 9 bases between. CDR3 coding DNA: TGTGCCAGCAGCTTAGCGCGCGGCCTCTACGAGCAGTACTTC. It codes for CASSLARGLYEQYF.

This clonotype was picked up a small number of times. Given a much more abundant clone one base away, this may be a read error. CDR3 sequence reads: CSVGGTGKFTQYF. The CDR3 DNA sequence: TGCAGCGTTGGAGGGACAGGGAAGTTTACGCAGTATTTT. The V gene is TRBV29-1, the J gene TRBJ2-3; 9 bases are a match to TRBD1. The CDR3 spans 13 residues. The V gene end was trimmed by 4 bases and the J gene end by 8 bases; junction bases not matched to a gene: 7. CDR1 and CDR2 from the germline V gene are SQVTM and ANQGSEA.

The sample holds many counts of this clonotype. The chain joins TRBV18 to TRBJ2-3, with D possibly matching TRBD1 (5 bases). The germline gives CDR1 KGHSH, CDR2 LQKENI. CDR3 size: 15 residues. The V and J ends lost 3 bases and 0 bases respectively, with 10 bases between them. The CDR3 sequence is CASSPDSTSTDTQYF. As DNA, the CDR3 is TGTGCCAGCTCACCCGACAGCACTAGCACAGATACGCAGTATTTT.

This clonotype was observed at least ten times. Being one base from a much bigger clone, this may be a read error. The rearrangement joins TRBV10-3 to TRBJ2-1; 7 bases are shared with TRBD2. The ends lost 5 bases at V and 7 bases at J; junction bases unmatched: 8. Germline CDR1 is ENHRY and CDR2 is SYGVKD. The CDR3 has 14 amino acids. CDR3 in DNA: TGTGCCATCAGTACCCTCGGGGGGAGGAATGAGCAGTTCTTC. Encoded protein: CAISTLGGRNEQFF.

In regard to this clonotype: Possible read error: a much larger clone is one base away. The chain links TRBV20-1 to TRBJ2-7, with TRBD1 matching 9 bases. CDR1 DFQATT and CDR2 SNEGSKA come from the germline V gene (reference sequence). This CDR3 comprises 15 residues. This chain's CDR3 is CSARVGTGRTETQHF. The CDR3 nucleotides read TGCAGTGCTAGAGTCGGGACAGGGAGGACAGAGACCCAGCACTTC.